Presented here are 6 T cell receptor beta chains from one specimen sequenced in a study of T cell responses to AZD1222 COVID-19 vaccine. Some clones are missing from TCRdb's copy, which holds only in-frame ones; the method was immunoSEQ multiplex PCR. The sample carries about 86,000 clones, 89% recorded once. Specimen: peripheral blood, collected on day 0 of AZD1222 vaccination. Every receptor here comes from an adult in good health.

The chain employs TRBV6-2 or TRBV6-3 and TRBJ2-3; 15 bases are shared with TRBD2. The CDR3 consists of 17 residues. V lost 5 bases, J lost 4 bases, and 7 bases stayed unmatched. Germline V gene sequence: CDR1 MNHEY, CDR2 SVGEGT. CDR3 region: CASSPWTSGGAADTQYF. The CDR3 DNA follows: TGTGCCAGCAGTCCATGGACTAGCGGGGGGGCAGCAGATACGCAGTATTTT.

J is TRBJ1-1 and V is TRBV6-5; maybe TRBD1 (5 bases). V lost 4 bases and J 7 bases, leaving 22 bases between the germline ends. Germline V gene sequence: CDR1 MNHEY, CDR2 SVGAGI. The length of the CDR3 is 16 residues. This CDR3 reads CASSLGLRPRGGEAFF. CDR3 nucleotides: TGTGCCAGCAGTTTGGGACTCAGGCCCCGAGGTGGTGAAGCTTTCTTT.

The CDR3 DNA is TGTGCCAGCAGCCCTCGGGGGACCTCCTACAATGAGCAGTTCTTC. Translating gives CASSPRGTSYNEQFF. The chain employs TRBV9 and TRBJ2-1, with D tentatively TRBD2 (6 bases). Trimming pared 4 bases from V and 0 bases from J, leaving 11 bases between. Germline V gene sequence: CDR1 SGDLS, CDR2 YYNGEE. CDR3 size: 15 residues.

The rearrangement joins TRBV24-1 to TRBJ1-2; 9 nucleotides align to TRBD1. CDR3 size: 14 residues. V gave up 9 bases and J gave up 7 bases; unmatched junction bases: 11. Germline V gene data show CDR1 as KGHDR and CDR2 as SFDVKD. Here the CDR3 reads CATGDRGMRSGYTF. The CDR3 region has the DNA TGTGCCACCGGCGACAGGGGGATGAGAAGTGGCTACACCTTC.

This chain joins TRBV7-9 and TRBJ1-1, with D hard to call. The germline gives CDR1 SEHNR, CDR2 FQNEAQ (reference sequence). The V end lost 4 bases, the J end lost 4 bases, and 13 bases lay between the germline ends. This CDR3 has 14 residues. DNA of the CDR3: TGTGCCAGCAGCTCATTTTCGGGAGCCACTGAAGCTTTCTTT. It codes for CASSSFSGATEAFF.

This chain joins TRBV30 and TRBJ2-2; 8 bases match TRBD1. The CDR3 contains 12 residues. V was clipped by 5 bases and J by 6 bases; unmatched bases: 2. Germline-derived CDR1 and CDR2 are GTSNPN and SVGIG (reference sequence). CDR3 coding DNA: TGTGCCTGGGAACAGGGGGCCGGGGAGCTGTTTTTT. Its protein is CAWEQGAGELFF.